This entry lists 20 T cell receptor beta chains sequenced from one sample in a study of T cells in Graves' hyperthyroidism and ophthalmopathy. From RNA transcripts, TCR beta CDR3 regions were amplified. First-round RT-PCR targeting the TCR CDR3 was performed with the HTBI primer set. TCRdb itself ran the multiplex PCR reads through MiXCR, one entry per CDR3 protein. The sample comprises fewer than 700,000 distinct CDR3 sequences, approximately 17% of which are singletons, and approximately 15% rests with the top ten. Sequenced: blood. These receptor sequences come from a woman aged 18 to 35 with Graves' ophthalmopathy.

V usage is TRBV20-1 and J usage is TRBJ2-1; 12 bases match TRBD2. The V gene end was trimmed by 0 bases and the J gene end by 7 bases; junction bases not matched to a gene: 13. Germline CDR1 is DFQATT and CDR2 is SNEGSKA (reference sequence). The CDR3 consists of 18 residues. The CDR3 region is CSARDTGGPSGGGNEQFF. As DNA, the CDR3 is TGCAGTGCTAGAGATACAGGAGGGCCTAGCGGGGGGGGGAATGAGCAGTTCTTC.

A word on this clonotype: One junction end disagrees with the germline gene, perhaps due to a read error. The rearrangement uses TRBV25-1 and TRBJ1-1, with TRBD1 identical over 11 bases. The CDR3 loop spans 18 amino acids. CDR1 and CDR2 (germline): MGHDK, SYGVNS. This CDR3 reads CASSEGWTGGGENTGAFF. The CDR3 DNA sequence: TGTGCCAGCAGTGAAGGATGGACAGGGGGCGGAGAGAACACTGGAGCTTTCTTT.

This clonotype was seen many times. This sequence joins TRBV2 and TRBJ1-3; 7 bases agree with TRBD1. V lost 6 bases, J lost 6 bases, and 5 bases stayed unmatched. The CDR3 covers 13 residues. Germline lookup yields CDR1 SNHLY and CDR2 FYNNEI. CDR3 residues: CASSPGTANTIYF. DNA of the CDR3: TGTGCCAGCAGCCCTGGGACAGCAAACACCATATATTTT.

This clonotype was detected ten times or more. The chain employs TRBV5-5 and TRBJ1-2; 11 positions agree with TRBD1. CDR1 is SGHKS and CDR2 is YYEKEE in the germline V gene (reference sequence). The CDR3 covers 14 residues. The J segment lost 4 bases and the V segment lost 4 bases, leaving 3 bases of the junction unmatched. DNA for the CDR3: TGTGCCAGCAGCACGGACAGGGGGCCCTATGGCTACACCTTC. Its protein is CASSTDRGPYGYTF.

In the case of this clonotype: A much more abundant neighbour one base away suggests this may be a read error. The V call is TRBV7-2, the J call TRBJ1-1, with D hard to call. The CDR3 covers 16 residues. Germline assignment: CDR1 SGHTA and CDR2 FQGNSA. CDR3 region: CASSLSGLRVNIEAFF. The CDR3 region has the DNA TGTGCCAGCAGCTTATCAGGTTTAAGGGTGAACATTGAAGCTTTCTTT.

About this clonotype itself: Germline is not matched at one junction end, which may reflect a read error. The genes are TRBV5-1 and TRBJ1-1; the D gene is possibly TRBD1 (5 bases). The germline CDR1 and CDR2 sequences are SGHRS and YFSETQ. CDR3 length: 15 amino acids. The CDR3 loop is CASTLGRFPNTEAFF. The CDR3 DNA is TGCGCCAGCACCTTGGGGCGGTTTCCGAACACTGAAGCTTTCTTT. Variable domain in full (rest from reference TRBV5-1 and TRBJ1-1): KAGVTQTPRYLIKTRGQQVTLSCSPISGHRSVSWYQQTPGQGLQFLFEYFSETQRNKGNFPGRFSGRQFSNSRSEMNVSTLELGDSALYLCASTLGRFPNTEAFFGQGTRLTVV.

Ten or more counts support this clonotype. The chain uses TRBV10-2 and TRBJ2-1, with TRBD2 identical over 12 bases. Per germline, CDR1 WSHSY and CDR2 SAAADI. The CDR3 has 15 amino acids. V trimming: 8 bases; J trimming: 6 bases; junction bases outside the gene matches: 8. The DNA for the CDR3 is TGCGCCAGCGTAACCCTAGCGGGAGGGCCCAATGAGCAGTTCTTC. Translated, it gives CASVTLAGGPNEQFF.

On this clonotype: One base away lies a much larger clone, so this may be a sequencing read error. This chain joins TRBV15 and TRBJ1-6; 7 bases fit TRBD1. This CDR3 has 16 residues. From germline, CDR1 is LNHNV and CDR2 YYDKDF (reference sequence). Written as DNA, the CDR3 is TGTGTCACCAGCAGTGCCAACATCGGGACAGATTCACCCCTCCACTTT. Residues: CVTSSANIGTDSPLHF.

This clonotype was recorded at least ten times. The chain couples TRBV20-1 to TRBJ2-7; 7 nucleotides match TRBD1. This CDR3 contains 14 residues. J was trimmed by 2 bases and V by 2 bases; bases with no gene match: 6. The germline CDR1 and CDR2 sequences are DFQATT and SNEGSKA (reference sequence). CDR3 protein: CSARPRTGPYEQYF. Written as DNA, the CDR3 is TGCAGTGCTAGACCCCGGACAGGTCCCTACGAGCAGTACTTC.

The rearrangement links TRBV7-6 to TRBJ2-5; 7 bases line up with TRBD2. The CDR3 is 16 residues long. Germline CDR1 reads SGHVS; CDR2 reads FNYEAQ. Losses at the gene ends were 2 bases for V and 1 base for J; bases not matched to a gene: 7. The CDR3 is CASSLRLADSQETQYF. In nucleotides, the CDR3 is TGTGCCAGCAGCTTACGGCTAGCGGACTCCCAAGAGACCCAGTACTTC.

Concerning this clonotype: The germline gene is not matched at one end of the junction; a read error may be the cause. DNA of the CDR3: TGTGCTAGCAGCTCCTATAGCGGGAGCTCCTACAATGAGCAGTTCTTC. Encoded protein: CASSSYSGSSYNEQFF. The chain couples TRBV7-7 to TRBJ2-1; the match to TRBD2 covers 9 bases. This CDR3 region has 16 residues. In germline, CDR1 is SSHAT, CDR2 FNYEAQ (reference sequence). Together with reference TRBV7-7 and TRBJ2-1, the CDR3 gives the full variable domain: GAGVSQSPRYKVTKRGQDVTLRCDPISSHATLYWYQQALGQGPEFLTYFNYEAQPDKSGLPSDRFSAERPEGSISTLTIQRTEQRDSAMYRCASSSYSGSSYNEQFFGPGTRLTVL.

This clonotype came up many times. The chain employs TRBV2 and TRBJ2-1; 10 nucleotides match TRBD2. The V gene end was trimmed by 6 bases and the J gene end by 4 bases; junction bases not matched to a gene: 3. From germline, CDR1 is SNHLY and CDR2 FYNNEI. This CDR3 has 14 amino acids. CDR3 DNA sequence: TGTGCCAGCAGGCCGGGACTAGCGTACAATGAGCAGTTCTTC. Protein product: CASRPGLAYNEQFF.

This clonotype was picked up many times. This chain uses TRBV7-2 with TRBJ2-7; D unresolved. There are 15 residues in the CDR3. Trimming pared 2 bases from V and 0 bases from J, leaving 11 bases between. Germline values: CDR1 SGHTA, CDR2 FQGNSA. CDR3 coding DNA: TGTGCCAGCAGCTTATTTAGTGAACACTCCTACGAGCAGTACTTC. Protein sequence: CASSLFSEHSYEQYF.

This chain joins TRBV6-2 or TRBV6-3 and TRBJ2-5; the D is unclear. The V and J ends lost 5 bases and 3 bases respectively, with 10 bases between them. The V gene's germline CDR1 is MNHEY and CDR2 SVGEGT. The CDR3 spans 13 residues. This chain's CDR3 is CASSDGRKETQYF. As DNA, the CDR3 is TGTGCCAGCAGTGACGGAAGAAAAGAGACCCAGTACTTC.

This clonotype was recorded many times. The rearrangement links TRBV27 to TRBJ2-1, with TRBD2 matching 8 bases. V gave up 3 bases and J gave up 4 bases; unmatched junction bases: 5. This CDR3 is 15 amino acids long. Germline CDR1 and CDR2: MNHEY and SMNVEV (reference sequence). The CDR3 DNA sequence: TGTGCCAGCAGTTTCGACCTAGCGGGTTACAATGAGCAGTTCTTC. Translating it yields CASSFDLAGYNEQFF.

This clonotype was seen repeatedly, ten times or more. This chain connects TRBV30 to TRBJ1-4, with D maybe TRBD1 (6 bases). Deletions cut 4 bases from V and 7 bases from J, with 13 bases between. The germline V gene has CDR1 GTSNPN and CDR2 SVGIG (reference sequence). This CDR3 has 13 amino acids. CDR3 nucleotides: TGTGCCTGGACAACAGGGATAACTGAAAAACTGTTTTTT. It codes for CAWTTGITEKLFF.

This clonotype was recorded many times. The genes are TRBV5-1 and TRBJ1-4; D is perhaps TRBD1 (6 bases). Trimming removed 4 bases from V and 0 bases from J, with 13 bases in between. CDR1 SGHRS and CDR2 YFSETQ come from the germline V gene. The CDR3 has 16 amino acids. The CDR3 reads CASSLDRFATNEKLFF. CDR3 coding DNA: TGCGCCAGCAGCCTTGACAGGTTTGCAACTAATGAAAAACTGTTTTTT.

CDR3 in DNA: TGCAGCACTTCCGGGACAGGGGGACACGAGCAGTACTTC. Translating gives CSTSGTGGHEQYF. The rearrangement uses TRBV29-1 and TRBJ2-7; 11 nucleotides line up with TRBD1. In germline, CDR1 is SQVTM, CDR2 ANQGSEA. V lost 8 bases and J lost 5; bases outside the gene matches: 8. The CDR3 is 13 amino acids.

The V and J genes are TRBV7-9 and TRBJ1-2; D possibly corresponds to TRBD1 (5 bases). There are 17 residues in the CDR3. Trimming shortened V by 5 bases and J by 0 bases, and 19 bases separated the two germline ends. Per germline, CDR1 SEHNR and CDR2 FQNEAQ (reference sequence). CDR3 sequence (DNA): TGTGCCAGCAGCCATTCATACGGGGGTCAAGCTAACTATGGCTACACCTTC. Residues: CASSHSYGGQANYGYTF.

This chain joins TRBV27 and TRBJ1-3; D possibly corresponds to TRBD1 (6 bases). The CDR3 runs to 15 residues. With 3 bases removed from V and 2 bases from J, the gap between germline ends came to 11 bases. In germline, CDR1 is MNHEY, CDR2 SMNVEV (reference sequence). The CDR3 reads CASSLSGAAGNTIYF. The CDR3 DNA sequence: TGTGCCAGCAGTTTGTCGGGGGCGGCTGGAAACACCATATATTTT.